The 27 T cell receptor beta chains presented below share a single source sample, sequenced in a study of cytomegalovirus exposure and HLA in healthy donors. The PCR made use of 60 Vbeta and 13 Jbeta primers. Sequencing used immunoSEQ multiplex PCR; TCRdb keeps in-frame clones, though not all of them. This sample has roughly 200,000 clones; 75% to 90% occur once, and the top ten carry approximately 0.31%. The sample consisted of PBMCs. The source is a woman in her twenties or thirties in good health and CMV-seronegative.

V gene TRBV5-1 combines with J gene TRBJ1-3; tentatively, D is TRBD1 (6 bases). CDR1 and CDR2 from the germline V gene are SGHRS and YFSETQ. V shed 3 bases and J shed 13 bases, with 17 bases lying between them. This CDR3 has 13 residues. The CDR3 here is CASSSLPGGNIYF. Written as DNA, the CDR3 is TGCGCCAGCAGCTCCCTTCCGGGGGGCAATATATATTTT.

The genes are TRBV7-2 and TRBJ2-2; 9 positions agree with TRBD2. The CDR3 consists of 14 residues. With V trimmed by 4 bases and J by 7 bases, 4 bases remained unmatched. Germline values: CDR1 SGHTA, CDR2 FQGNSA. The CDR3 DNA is TGTGCCAGCAGCTCTAGCGGGATGAGCGGGGAGCTGTTTTTT. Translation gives CASSSSGMSGELFF.

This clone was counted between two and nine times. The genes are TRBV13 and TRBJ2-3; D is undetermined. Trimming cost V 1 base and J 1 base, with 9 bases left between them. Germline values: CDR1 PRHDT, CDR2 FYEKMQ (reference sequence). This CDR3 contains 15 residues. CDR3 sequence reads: CASSLDLSGTDTQYF. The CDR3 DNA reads TGTGCCAGCAGCTTAGATTTAAGCGGCACAGATACGCAGTATTTT.

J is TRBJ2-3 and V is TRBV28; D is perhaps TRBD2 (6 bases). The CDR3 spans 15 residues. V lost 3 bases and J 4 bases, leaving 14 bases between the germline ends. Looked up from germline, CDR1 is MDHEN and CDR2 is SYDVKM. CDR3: CASSFPGVRADTQYF. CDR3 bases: TGTGCCAGCAGTTTCCCGGGAGTCAGAGCAGATACGCAGTATTTT.

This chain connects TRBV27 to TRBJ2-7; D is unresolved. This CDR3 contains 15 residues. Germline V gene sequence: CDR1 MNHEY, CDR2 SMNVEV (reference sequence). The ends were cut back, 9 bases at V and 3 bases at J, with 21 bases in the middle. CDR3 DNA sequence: TGTGCCAGTCGCCCCGGCGGAAGTAAAATCTACGAGCAGTACTTC. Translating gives CASRPGGSKIYEQYF.

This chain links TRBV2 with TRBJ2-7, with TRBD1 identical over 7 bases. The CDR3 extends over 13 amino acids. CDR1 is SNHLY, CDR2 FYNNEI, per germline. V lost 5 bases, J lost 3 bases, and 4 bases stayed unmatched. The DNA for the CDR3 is TGTGCCAGCAGTCAGGGGGACCTCTACGAGCAGTACTTC. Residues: CASSQGDLYEQYF.

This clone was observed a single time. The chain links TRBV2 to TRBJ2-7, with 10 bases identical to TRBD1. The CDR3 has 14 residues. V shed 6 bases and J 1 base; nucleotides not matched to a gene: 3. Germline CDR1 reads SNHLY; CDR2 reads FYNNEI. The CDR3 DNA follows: TGTGCCAGCAGCGGACAGGGGGTATCCTACGAGCAGTACTTC. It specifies CASSGQGVSYEQYF. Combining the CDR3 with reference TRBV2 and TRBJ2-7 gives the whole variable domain EPEVTQTPSHQVTQMGQEVILRCVPISNHLYFYWYRQILGQKVEFLVSFYNNEISEKSEIFDDQFSVERPDGSNFTLKIRSTKLEDSAMYFCASSGQGVSYEQYFGPGTRLTVT.

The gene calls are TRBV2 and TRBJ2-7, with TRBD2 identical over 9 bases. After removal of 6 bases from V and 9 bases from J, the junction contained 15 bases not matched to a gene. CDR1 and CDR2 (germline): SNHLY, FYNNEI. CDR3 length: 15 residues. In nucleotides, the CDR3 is TGTGCCAGCAGCGCCCGGGTAGCGGGAGTGATCGCGCAGTACTTC. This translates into CASSARVAGVIAQYF.

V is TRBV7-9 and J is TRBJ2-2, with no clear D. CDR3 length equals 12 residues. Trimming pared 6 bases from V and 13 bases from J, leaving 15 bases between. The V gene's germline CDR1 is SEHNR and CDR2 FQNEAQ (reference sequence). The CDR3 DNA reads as TGTGCCAGCAGTTCCCAAGTTGAGGCGCTGTTTTTT. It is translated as CASSSQVEALFF. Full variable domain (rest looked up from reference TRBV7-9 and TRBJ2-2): DTGVSQNPRHKITKRGQNVTFRCDPISEHNRLYWYRQTLGQGPEFLTYFQNEAQLEKSRLLSDRFSAERPKGSFSTLEIQRTEQGDSAMYLCASSSQVEALFFGEGSRLTVL.

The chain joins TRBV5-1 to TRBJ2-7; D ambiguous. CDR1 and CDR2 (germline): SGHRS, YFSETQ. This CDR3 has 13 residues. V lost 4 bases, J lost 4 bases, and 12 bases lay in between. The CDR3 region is CASSPSSRYEQYF. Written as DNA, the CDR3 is TGCGCCAGCAGCCCCTCCTCGCGGTACGAGCAGTACTTC.

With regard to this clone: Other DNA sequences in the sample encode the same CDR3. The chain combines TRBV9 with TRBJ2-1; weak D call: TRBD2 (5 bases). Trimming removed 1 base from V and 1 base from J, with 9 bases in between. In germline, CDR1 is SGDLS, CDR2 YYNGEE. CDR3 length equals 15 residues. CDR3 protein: CASSVLGGSYNEQFF. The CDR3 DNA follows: TGTGCCAGCAGCGTATTGGGCGGGTCCTACAATGAGCAGTTCTTC.

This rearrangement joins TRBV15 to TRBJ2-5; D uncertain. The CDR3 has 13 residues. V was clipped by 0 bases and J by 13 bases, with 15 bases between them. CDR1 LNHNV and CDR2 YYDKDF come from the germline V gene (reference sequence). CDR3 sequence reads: CATSREVRRPAYF. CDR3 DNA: TGTGCCACCAGCAGAGAGGTCAGGCGACCCGCGTACTTC.

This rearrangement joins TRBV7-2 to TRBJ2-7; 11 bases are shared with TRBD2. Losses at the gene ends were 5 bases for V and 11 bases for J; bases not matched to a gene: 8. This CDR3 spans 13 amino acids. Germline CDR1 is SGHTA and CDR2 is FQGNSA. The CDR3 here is CASSLGASGRKYF. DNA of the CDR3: TGTGCCAGCAGCCTAGGGGCTAGCGGGAGGAAGTACTTC.

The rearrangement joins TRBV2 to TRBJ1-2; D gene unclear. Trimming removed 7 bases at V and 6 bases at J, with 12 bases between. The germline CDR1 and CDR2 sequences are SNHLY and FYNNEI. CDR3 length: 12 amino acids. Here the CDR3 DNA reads TGTGCCAGCAAGACGACGAGGGATGGCTACACCTTC. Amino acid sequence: CASKTTRDGYTF.

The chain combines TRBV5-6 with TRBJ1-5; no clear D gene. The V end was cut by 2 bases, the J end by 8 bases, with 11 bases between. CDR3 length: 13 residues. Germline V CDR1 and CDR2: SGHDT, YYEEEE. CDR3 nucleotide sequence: TGTGCCAGCAGCTTTGGAGGCCGCGAGCCCCAGCATTTT. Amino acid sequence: CASSFGGREPQHF.

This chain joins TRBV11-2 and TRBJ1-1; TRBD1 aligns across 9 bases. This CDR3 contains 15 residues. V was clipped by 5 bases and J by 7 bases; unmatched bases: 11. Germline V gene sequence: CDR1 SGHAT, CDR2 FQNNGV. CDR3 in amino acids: CASSEYSGTGSEAFF. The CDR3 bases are TGTGCCAGCAGCGAATATTCCGGGACAGGGAGTGAAGCTTTCTTT.

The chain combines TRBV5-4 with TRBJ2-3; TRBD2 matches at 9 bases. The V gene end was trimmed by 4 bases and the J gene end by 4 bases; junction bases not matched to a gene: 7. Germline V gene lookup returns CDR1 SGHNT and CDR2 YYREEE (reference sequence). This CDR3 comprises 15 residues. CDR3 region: CASSLTSGLADTQYF. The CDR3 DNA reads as TGTGCCAGCAGCCTCACTAGCGGGCTTGCAGATACGCAGTATTTT.

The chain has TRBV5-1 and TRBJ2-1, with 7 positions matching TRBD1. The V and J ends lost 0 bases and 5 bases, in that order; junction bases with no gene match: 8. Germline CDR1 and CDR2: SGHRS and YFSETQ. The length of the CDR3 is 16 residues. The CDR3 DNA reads TGCGCCAGCAGCTTGGTGCCGGGACAGCCGAACAATGAGCAGTTCTTC. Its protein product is CASSLVPGQPNNEQFF.

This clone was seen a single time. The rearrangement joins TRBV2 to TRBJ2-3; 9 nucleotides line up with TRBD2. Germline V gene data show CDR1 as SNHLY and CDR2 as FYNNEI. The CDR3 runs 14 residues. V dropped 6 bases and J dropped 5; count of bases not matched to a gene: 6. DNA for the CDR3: TGTGCCAGCAGCCAACTAGCGGGTGTAGATACGCAGTATTTT. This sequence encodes CASSQLAGVDTQYF.

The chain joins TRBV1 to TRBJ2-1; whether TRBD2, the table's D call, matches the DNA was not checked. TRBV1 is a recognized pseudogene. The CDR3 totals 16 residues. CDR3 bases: TGCACCAGCAGCCAAGGGGAGTGGGAAAAGTACAATGAGCAGTTCTTC. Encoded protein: CTSSQGEWEKYNEQFF.

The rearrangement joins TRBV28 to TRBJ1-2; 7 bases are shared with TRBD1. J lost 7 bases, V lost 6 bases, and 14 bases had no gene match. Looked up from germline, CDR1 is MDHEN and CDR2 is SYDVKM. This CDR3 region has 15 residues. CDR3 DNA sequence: TGTGCCAGCAGCCAAGGAACAGGGGCCGTTGGTGGCTACACCTTC. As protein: CASSQGTGAVGGYTF.

The CDR3 reads CASSLLRSGRDTGELFF. The CDR3, as DNA: TGTGCCAGCAGTTTACTCAGGAGCGGAAGGGACACCGGGGAGCTGTTTTTT. This rearrangement joins TRBV28 to TRBJ2-2; maybe TRBD2 (5 bases). This CDR3 is built from 17 residues. The V and J ends lost 2 bases and 3 bases respectively, with 16 bases between them. Per the germline V gene, CDR1 is MDHEN and CDR2 is SYDVKM.

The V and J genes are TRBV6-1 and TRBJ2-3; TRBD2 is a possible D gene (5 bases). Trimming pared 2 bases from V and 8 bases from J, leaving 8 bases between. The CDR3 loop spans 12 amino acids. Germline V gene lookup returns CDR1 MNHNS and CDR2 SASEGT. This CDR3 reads CASSEQAATQYF. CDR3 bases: TGTGCCAGCAGTGAACAAGCGGCTACGCAGTATTTT.

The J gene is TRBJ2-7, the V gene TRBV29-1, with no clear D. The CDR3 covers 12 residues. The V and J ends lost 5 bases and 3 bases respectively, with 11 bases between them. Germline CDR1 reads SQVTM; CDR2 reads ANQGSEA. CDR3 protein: CSVQGESYEQYF. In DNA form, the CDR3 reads TGCAGCGTTCAAGGAGAAAGCTACGAGCAGTACTTC.

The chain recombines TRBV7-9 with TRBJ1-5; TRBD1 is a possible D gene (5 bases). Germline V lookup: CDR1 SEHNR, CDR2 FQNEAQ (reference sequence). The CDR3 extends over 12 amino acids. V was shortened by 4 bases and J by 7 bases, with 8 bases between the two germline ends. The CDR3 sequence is CASSSGGQPQHF. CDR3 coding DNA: TGTGCCAGCAGCTCCGGGGGGCAGCCCCAGCATTTT.

The CDR3 reads CASSYPTEVEWTEAFF. CDR3 nucleotide sequence: TGTGCCAGCAGTTATCCGACCGAGGTGGAGTGGACTGAAGCTTTCTTT. This rearrangement joins TRBV6-7 to TRBJ1-1, with D unclear. TRBV6-7 is designated an ORF whose function remains uncertain. Trimming stripped 3 bases from V and 5 bases from J, with 19 bases between. This CDR3 is 16 amino acids long.

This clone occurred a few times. CDR3 sequence reads: CASKWTVSTDTQYF. The CDR3 DNA sequence: TGTGCCAGCAAATGGACAGTTAGCACAGATACGCAGTATTTT. V usage is TRBV5-6 and J usage is TRBJ2-3; TRBD1 might be the D (6 bases). V shed 6 bases and J shed 0 bases, with 11 bases lying between them. Germline V gene lookup returns CDR1 SGHDT and CDR2 YYEEEE. The CDR3 loop spans 14 amino acids.